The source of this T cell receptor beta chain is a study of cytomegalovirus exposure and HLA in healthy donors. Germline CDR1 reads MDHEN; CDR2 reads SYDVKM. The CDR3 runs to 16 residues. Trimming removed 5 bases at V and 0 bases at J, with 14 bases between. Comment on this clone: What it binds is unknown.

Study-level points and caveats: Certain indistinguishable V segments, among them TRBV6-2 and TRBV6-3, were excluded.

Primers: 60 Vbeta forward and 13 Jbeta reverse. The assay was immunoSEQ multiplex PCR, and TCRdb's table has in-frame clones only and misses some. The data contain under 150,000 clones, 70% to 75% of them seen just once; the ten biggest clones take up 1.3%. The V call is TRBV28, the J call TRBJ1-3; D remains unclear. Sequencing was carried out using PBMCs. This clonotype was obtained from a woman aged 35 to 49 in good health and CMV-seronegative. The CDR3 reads CASSQSSGTSGNTIYF. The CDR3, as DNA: TGTGCCAGCAGTCAATCCTCAGGCACCTCTGGAAACACCATATATTTT. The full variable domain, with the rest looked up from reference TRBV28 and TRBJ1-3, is DVKVTQSSRYLVKRTGEKVFLECVQDMDHENMFWYRQDPGLGLRLIYFSYDVKMKEKGDIPEGYSVSREKKERFSLILESASTNQTSMYLCASSQSSGTSGNTIYFGEGSWLTVV.